The entry that follows covers one T cell receptor (beta chain) sequence. Its antigen is not identified. The CDR3 has 12 residues. V shed 5 bases and J shed 6 bases, with 8 bases lying between them. In germline, CDR1 is SGHTA, CDR2 FQGNSA. This sample is part of a study of shared clonotypes between healthy human individuals. Overall study results and limits: It was expected that sequencing depth would affect clonotype sharing among donors. In a handful of donors, about 5% of naive CD4 clonotypes appeared in common.

Produced via immunoSEQ multiplex PCR; TCRdb's table is partial and in-frame only. The sample gives approximately 400,000 clones, 95% to 97% of which show up once; about 0.34% is in the top ten. Adult Caucasians living in Nashville, Tennessee made up all of the donors. CD8 memory fractions consisted of CD45RO+ and CCR7-negative CD45RA+ TemRA cells together. The sequence was collected from a young man in good health. The gene calls are TRBV7-2 and TRBJ2-1; D not resolved. Sequencing input: memory CD8+ T cells sorted from blood. Subset noted: CD45RO+ cells pooled with CCR7-negative TemRA cells. CDR3 sequence (DNA): TGTGCCAGCAGCCCACACCCCAATGAGCAGTTCTTC. This codes for CASSPHPNEQFF. Combining the CDR3 with reference TRBV7-2 and TRBJ2-1 gives the whole variable domain GAGVSQSPSNKVTEKGKDVELRCDPISGHTALYWYRQSLGQGLEFLIYFQGNSAPDKSGLPSDRFSAERTGGSVSTLTIQRTQQEDSAVYLCASSPHPNEQFFGPGTRLTVL.